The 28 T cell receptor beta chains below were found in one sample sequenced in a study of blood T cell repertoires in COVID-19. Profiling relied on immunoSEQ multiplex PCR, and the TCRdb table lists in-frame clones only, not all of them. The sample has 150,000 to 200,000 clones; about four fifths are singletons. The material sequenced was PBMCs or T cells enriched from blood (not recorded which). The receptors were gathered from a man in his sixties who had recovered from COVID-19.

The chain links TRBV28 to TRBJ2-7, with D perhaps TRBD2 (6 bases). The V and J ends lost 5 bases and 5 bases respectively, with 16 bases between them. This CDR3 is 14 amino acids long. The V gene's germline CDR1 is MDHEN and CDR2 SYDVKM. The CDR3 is CASSPPGSGNEQYF. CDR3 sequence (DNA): TGTGCCAGCAGTCCACCGGGTAGCGGAAACGAGCAGTACTTC.

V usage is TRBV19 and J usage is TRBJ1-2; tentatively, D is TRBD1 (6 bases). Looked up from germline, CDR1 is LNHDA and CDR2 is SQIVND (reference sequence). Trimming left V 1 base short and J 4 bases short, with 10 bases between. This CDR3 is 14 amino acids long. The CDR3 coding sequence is TGTGCCAGTAGTATAGGTGGACAGATCTATGGCTACACCTTC. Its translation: CASSIGGQIYGYTF.

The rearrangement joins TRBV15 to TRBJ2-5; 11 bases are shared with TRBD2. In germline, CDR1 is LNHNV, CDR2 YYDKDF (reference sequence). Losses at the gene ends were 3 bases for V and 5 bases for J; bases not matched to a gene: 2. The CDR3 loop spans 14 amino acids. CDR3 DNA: TGTGCCACCAGCAGTAGCGGGGGGGATGAGACCCAGTACTTC. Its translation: CATSSSGGDETQYF.

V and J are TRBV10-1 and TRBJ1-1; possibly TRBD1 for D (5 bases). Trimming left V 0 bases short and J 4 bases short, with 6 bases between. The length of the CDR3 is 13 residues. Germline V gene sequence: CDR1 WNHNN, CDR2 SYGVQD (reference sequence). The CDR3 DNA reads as TGCGCCAGCAGTGAGTCGGGGGGCACTGAAGCTTTCTTT. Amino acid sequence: CASSESGGTEAFF.

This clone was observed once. CDR3 sequence reads: CASSQPQGTEAFF. The CDR3 bases are TGTGCCAGCAGCCAGCCCCAGGGTACTGAAGCTTTCTTT. The chain combines TRBV3-1 (or the pseudogene TRBV3-2) with TRBJ1-1; D is possibly TRBD1 (5 bases). There are 13 residues in the CDR3. The V end was cut by 3 bases, the J end by 5 bases, with 10 bases between. Germline-derived CDR1 and CDR2 are LGHDT and YNNKEL (reference sequence).

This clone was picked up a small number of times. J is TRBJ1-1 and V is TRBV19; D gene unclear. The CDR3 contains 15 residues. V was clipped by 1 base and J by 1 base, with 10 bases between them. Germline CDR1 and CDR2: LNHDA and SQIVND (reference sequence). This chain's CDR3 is CASSIGVRQNTEAFF. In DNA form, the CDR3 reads TGTGCCAGTAGTATAGGGGTCAGGCAGAACACTGAAGCTTTCTTT.

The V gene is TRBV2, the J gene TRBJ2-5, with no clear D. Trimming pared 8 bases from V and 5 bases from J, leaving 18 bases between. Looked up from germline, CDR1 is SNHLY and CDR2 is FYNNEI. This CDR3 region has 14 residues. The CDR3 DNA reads TGTGCCAGCCTCCAGTGGCGCGGTAGGGAGACCCAGTACTTC. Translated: CASLQWRGRETQYF.

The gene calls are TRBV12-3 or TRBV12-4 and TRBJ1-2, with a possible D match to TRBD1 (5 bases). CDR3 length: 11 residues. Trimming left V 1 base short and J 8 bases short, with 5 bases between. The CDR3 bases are TGTGCCAGCAGTTTAGGGGGCGGCTACACCTTC. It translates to CASSLGGGYTF.

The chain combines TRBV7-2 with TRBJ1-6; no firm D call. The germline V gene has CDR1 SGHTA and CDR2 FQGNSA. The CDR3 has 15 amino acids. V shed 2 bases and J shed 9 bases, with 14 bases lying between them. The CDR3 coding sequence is TGTGCCAGCAGCTTATTCGCAGGACTTGTTTCACCCCTCCACTTT. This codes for CASSLFAGLVSPLHF.

For the CDR3, the DNA is TGTGCCAGCAGCTTATCAGGTCTCTACGAGCAGTACTTC. Residues: CASSLSGLYEQYF. The chain links TRBV7-8 to TRBJ2-7; D is uncertain. The V end lost 2 bases, the J end lost 3 bases, and 8 bases lay between the germline ends. Per the germline V gene, CDR1 is SGHVS and CDR2 is FQNEAQ. The CDR3 totals 13 residues.

The CDR3 DNA follows: TGTGCCAGCAGTTACCGGGACAGGGTATTCGGGAGCAATCAGCCCCAGCATTTT. This sequence encodes CASSYRDRVFGSNQPQHF. V and J are TRBV28 and TRBJ1-5; 9 bases match TRBD1. The V gene end was trimmed by 4 bases and the J gene end by 1 base; junction bases not matched to a gene: 11. The length of the CDR3 is 18 residues. CDR1 and CDR2 (germline): MDHEN, SYDVKM. The whole variable domain, filled in from reference TRBV28 and TRBJ1-5, reads DVKVTQSSRYLVKRTGEKVFLECVQDMDHENMFWYRQDPGLGLRLIYFSYDVKMKEKGDIPEGYSVSREKKERFSLILESASTNQTSMYLCASSYRDRVFGSNQPQHFGDGTRLSIL.

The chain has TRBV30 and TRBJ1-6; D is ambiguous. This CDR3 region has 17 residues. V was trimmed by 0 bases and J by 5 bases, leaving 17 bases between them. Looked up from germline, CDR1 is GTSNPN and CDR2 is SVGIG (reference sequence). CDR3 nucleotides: TGTGCCTGGAGTGTAAGGTTCGGGGAGGGTGATAATTCACCCCTCCACTTT. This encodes CAWSVRFGEGDNSPLHF.

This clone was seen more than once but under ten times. The CDR3 region is CASSLTGGSYNEQFF. DNA of the CDR3: TGCGCCAGCAGCTTAACAGGGGGCTCCTACAATGAGCAGTTCTTC. The chain combines TRBV5-1 with TRBJ2-1; 8 bases line up with TRBD1. From germline, CDR1 is SGHRS and CDR2 YFSETQ. Trimming cost V 2 bases and J 0 bases; bases outside gene matches: 1. The CDR3 consists of 15 residues.

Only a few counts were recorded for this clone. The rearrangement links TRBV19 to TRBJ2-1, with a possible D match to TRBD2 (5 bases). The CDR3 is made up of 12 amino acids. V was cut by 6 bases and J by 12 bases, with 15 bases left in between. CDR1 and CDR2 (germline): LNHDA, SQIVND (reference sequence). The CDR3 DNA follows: TGTGCCAGTAGCCCCACGGGATGGTCGCAGTTCTTC. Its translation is CASSPTGWSQFF.

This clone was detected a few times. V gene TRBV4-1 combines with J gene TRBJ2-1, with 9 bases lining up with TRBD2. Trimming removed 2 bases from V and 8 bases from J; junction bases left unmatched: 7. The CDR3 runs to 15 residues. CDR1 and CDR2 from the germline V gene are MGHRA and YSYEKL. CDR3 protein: CASSQYSGRSDEQFF. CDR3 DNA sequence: TGCGCCAGCAGCCAATATAGCGGGAGATCGGATGAGCAGTTCTTC.

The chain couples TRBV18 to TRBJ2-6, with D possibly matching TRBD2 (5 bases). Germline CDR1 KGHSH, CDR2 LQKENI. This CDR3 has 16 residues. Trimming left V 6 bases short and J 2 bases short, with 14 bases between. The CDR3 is CASSEGRVPGANVLTF. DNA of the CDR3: TGTGCCAGCTCCGAGGGTAGGGTGCCTGGGGCCAACGTCCTGACTTTC.

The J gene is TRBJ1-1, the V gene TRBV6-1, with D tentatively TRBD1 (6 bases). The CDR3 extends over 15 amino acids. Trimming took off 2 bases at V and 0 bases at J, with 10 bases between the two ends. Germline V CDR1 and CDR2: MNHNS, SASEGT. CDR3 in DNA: TGTGCCAGCAGTGAAAGGGGACACCTGAACACTGAAGCTTTCTTT. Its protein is CASSERGHLNTEAFF.

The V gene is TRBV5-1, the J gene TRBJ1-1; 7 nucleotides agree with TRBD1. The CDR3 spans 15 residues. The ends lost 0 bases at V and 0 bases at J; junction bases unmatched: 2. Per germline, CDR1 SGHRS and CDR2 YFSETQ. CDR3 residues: CASSLGQGLNTEAFF. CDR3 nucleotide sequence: TGCGCCAGCAGCTTGGGACAGGGATTGAACACTGAAGCTTTCTTT.

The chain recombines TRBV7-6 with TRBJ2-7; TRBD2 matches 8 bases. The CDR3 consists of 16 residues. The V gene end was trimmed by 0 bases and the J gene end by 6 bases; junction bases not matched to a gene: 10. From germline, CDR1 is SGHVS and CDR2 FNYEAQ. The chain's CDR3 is CASSLAPGLVSSEQYF. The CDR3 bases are TGTGCCAGCAGCTTAGCTCCGGGACTAGTTTCATCCGAGCAGTACTTC.

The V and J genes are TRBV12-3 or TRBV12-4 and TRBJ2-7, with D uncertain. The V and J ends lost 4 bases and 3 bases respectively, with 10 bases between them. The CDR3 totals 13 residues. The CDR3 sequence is CASSWATIYEQYF. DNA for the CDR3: TGTGCCAGCAGTTGGGCCACCATCTACGAGCAGTACTTC.

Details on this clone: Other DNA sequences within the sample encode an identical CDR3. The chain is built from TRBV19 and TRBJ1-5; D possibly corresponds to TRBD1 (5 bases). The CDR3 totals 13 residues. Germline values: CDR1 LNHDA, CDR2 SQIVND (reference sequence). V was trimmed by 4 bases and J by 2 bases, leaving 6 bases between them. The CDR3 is CASSSRGNQPQHF. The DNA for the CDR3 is TGTGCCAGTAGTAGCAGGGGCAATCAGCCCCAGCATTTT.

The CDR3: CASSPDPRENTEAFF. CDR3 sequence (DNA): TGCGCCAGCAGCCCGGACCCCAGGGAAAACACTGAAGCTTTCTTT. This rearrangement joins TRBV5-1 to TRBJ1-1, with D maybe TRBD1 (5 bases). This CDR3 is 15 amino acids long. Trimming cost V 4 bases and J 2 bases, with 15 bases left between them. Germline V gene data show CDR1 as SGHRS and CDR2 as YFSETQ.

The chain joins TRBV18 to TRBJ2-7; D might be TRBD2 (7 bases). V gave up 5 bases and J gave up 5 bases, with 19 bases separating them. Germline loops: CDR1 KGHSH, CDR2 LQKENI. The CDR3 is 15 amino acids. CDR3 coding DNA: TGTGCCAGCTCATATCAGCCAGGGGAGGGCAACGAGCAGTACTTC. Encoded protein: CASSYQPGEGNEQYF.

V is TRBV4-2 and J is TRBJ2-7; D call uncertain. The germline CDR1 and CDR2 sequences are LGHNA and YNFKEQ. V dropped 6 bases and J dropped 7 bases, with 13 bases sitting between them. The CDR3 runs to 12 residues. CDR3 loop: CASSPNRVEQYF. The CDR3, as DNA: TGTGCCAGCAGTCCAAACCGGGTTGAGCAGTACTTC.

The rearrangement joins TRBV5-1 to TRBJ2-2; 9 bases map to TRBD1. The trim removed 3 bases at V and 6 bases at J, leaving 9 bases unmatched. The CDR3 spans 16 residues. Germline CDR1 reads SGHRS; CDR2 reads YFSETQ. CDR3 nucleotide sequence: TGCGCCAGCAGCTCGAGGGCGGACAGGGGCGCCGGGGAGCTGTTTTTT. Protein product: CASSSRADRGAGELFF.

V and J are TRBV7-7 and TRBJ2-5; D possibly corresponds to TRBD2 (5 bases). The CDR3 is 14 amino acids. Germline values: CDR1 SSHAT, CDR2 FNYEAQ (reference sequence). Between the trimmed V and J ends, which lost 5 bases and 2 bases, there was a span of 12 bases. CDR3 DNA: TGTGCCAGCAGCACCTTTCGGGATCAAGAGACCCAGTACTTC. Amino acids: CASSTFRDQETQYF.

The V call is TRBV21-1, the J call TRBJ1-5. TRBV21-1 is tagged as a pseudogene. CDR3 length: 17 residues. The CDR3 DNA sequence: TGTGCCAGCAGCAAAGGTGAGGGAGGGAATGGGTCTCAGCCCCAGCATTTT. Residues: CASSKGEGGNGSQPQHF.

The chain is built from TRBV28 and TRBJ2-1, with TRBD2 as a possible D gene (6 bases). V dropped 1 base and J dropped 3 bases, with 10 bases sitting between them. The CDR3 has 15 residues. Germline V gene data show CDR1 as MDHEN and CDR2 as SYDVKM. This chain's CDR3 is CASSLLAEIYNEQFF. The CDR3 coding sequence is TGTGCCAGCAGTTTATTAGCGGAAATCTACAATGAGCAGTTCTTC.